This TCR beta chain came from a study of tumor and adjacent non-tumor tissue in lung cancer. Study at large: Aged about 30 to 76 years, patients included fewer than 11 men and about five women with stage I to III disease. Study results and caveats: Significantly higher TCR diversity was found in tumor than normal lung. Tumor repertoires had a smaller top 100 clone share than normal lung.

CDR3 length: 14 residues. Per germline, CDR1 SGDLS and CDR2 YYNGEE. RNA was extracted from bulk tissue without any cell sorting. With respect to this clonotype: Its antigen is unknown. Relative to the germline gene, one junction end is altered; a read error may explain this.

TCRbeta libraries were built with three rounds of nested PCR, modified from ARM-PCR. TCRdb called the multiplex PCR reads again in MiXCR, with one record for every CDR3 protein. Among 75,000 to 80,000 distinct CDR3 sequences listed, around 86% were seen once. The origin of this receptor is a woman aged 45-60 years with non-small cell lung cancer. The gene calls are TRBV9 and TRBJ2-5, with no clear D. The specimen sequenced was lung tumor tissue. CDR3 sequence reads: CASSVFVGSEAQYF. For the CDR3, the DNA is TGTGCCAGCAGCGTATTTGTGGGTTCAGAGGCCCAGTACTTC.